The clone carrying this T cell receptor (beta chain) is a singleton in its sample. Its antigen is not known. This entry is derived from a study of Ad26.COV2.S vaccination and SARS-CoV-2 variants. About the research overall: Dosing was one shot or two shots 56 days apart. Study-wide findings and caveats: Breadth measured for non-spike TCRs was similar across vaccine and placebo recipients. Substantial breadth was reported for post-vaccination spike-specific CD8+ and CD4+ T cells.

Method: immunoSEQ multiplex PCR; TCRdb's copy keeps in-frame clones and lacks some. This sample has some 370,000 clones, with roughly 80% found just once. Germline-derived CDR1 and CDR2 are MNHNS and SASEGT. The germline V and J ends were trimmed by 1 base and 4 bases, with 7 bases remaining between them. The CDR3 covers 13 residues. Treatment in this sample: around 19 received Ad26.COV2.S at low or high dose, single or two shots; a few received placebo; per-sample allocation not given. The samples were gathered on day 63 after the first injection of vaccine or placebo. This clonotype was obtained from a person aged 18-65 years who received the Ad26.COV2.S COVID-19 vaccine or a placebo. The J gene is TRBJ1-2, the V gene TRBV6-1; a weak D match, TRBD1 (6 bases). The source was peripheral blood, collected in a trial of Ad26.COV2.S vaccine versus placebo. This CDR3 is CASSEGGLYGYTF. CDR3 nucleotide sequence: TGTGCCAGCAGTGAAGGGGGGCTCTATGGCTACACCTTC.